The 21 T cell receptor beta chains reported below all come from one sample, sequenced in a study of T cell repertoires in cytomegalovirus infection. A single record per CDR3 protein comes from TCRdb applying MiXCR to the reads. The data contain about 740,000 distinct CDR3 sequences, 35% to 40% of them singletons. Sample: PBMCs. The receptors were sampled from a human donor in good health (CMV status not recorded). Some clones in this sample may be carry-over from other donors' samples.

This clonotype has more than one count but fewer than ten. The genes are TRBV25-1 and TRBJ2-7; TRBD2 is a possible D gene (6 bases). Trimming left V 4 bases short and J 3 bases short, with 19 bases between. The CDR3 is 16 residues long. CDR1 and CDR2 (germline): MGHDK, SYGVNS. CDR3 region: CASSARGGWAGYEQYF. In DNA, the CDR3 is TGTGCCAGCAGTGCCAGAGGAGGGTGGGCCGGCTACGAGCAGTACTTC.

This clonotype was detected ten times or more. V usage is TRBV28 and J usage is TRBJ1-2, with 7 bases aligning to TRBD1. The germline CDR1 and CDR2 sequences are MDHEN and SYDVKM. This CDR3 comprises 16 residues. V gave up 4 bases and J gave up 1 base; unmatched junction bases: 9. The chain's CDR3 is CASSYAPGQYNYGYTF. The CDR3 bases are TGTGCCAGCAGTTATGCCCCGGGACAGTATAACTATGGCTACACCTTC.

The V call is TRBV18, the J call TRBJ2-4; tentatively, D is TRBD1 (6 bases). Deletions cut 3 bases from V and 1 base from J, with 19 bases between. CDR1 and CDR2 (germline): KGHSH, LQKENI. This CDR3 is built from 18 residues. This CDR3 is CASSPVRGRGRAKNIQYF. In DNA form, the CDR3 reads TGTGCCAGCTCACCGGTACGAGGCAGGGGAAGGGCCAAAAACATTCAGTACTTC.

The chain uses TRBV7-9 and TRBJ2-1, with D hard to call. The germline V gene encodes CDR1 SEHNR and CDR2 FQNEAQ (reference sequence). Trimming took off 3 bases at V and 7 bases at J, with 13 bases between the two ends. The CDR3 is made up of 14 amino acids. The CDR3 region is CASSFDFGLNEQFF. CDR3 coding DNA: TGTGCCAGCAGCTTTGATTTTGGCCTAAATGAGCAGTTCTTC.

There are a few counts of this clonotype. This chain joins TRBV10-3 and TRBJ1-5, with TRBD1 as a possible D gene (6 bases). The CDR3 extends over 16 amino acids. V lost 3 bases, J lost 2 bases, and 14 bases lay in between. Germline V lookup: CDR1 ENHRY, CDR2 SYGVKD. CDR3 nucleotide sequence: TGTGCCATCAGTGAATGGGGGCCGGGGGGCAATCAGCCCCAGCATTTT. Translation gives CAISEWGPGGNQPQHF.

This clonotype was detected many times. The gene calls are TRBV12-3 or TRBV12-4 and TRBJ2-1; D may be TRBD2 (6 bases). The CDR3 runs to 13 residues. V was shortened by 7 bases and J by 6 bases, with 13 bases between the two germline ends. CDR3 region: CASILGGTNEQFF. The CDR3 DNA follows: TGTGCCAGCATCCTTGGGGGGACCAATGAGCAGTTCTTC.

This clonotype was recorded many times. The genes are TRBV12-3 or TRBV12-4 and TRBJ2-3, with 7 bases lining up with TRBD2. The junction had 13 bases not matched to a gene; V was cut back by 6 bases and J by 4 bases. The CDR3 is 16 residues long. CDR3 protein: CASSSPGGSDADTQYF. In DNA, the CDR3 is TGTGCCAGCAGCTCCCCCGGCGGGAGTGACGCAGATACGCAGTATTTT.

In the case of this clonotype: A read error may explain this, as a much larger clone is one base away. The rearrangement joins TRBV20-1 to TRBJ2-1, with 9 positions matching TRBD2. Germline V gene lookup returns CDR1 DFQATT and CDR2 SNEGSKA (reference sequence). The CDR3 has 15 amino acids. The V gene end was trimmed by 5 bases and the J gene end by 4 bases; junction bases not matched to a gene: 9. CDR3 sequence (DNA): TGCAGTGCTGTTCCCGGGACTAGCCTGTACAATGAGCAGTTCTTC. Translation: CSAVPGTSLYNEQFF.

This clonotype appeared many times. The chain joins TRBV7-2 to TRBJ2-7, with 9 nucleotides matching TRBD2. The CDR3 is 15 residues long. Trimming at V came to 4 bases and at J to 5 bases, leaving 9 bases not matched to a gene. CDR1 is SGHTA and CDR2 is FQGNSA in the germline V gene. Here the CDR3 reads CASSSPGTSFNEQYF. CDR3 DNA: TGTGCCAGCAGCTCCCCAGGGACTAGCTTTAACGAGCAGTACTTC.

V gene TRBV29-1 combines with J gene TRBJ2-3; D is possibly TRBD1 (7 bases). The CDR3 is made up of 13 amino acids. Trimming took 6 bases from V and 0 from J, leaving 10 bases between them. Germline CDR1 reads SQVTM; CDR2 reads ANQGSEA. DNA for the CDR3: TGCAGCGTCGCGGGACAGAGCACAGATACGCAGTATTTT. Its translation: CSVAGQSTDTQYF.

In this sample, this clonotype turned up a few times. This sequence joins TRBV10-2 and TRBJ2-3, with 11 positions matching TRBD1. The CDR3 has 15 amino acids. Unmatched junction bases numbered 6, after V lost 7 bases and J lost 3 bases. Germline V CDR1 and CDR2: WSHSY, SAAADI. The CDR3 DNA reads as TGCGCCAGCAAGGACAGGGGGCAAGGAACAGATACGCAGTATTTT. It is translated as CASKDRGQGTDTQYF.

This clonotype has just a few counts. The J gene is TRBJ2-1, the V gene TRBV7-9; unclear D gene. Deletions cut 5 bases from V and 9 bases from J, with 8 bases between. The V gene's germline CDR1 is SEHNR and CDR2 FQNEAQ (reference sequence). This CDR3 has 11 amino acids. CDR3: CASSPTSEQFF. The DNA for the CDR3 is TGTGCCAGCAGCCCGACCAGTGAGCAGTTCTTC.

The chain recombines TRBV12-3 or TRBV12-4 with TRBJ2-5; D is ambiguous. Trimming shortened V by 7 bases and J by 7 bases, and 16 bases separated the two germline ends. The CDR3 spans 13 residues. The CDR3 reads CASTLGSFGTQYF. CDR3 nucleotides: TGTGCCAGCACCTTAGGTTCTTTTGGGACCCAGTACTTC.

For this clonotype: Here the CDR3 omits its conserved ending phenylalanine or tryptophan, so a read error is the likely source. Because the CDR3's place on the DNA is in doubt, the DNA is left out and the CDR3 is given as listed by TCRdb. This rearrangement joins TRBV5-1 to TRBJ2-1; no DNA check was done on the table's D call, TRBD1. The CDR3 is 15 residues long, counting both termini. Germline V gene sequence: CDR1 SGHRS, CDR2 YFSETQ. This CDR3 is CASELGQGPYNEQLL.

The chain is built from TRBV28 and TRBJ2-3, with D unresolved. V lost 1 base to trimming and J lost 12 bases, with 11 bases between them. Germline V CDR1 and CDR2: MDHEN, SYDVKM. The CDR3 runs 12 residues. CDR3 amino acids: CASSLLSRDQYF. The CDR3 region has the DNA TGTGCCAGCAGTTTATTAAGCAGAGATCAGTATTTT.

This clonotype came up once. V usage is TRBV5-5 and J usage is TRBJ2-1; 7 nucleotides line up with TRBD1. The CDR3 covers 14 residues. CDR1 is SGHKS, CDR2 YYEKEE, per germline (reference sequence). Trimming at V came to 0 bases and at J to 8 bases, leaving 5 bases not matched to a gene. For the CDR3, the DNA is TGTGCCAGCAGCTTGGGACAGGGAATCGATGAGCAGTTCTTC. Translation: CASSLGQGIDEQFF.

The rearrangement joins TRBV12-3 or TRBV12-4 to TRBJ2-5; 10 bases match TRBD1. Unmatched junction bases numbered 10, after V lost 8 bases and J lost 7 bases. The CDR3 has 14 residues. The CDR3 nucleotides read TGTGCCAGCCAGACAGGGGGCGGCCTTGCGACCCAGTACTTC. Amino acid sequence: CASQTGGGLATQYF.

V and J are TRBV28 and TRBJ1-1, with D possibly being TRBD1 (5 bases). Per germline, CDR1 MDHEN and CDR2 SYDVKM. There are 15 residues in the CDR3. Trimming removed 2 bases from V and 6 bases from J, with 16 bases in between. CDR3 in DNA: TGTGCCAGCAGTTTAAGTTGGGGGGAACGGGCTGAAGCTTTCTTT. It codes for CASSLSWGERAEAFF.

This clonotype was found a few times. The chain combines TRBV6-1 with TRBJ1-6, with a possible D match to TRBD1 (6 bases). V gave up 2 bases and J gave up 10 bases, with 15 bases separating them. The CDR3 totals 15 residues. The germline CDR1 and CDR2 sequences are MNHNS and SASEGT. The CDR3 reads CASSERTVRGSPLHF. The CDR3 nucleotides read TGTGCCAGCAGTGAACGGACAGTGCGTGGATCACCCCTCCACTTT.

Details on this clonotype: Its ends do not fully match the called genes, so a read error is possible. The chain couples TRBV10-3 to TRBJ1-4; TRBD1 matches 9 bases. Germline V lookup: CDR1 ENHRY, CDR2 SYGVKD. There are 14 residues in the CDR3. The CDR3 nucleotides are TGTGCCATAGGACAGGGGTCAACTAATGAAAAACTGATTTTT. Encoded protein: CAIGQGSTNEKLIF.

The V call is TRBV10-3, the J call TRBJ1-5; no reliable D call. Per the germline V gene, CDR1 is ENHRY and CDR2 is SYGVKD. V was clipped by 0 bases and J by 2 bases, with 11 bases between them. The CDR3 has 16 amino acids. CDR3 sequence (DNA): TGTGCCATCAGTGAGTCTACGGAGGTGGGCAATCAGCCCCAGCATTTT. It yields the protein CAISESTEVGNQPQHF.